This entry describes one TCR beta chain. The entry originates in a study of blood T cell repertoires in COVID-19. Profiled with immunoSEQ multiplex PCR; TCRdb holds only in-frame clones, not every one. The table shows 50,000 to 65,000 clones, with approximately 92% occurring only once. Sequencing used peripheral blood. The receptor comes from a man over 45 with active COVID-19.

The CDR3 sequence is CASSSVTGMSGEQFF. The CDR3 nucleotides read TGTGCCAGCAGCTCCGTAACAGGGATGTCGGGTGAGCAGTTCTTC. The chain employs TRBV5-5 and TRBJ2-1; a weak D match, TRBD1 (6 bases). This CDR3 spans 15 amino acids. CDR1 and CDR2 (germline): SGHKS, YYEKEE (reference sequence). The V gene lost 3 bases and the J gene lost 9 bases, with 19 bases spanning the gap.